The TCR beta chain described here comes from a study of beta chain features in type 1 diabetes. Notes on the study in general: Short templates might get an advantage during PCR, and this would be equal in patients and controls. No resolution was reached here on whether HLA type influences TCRB rearrangement.

With regard to this clone: Its antigen remains unidentified.

Every donor provided one heparinised blood draw, which averaged about 120 mL. Post-sort purity exceeded 95% for all sorted populations. V was clipped by 2 bases and J by 1 base, with 13 bases between them. The CDR3 is made up of 16 amino acids. Germline CDR1 MNHEY, CDR2 SVGAGI. What was sequenced were expressed TCRB transcripts, since all of the isolated RNA had been reverse transcribed. The method was immunoSEQ multiplex PCR; TCRdb's version includes in-frame clones alone and lacks a portion of them. The data show roughly 500,000 clones, 30% seen once. Material for sequencing was naive CD4+ T cells from blood. The TCR originated in a man aged 18-30 years in good health. The genes are TRBV6-5 and TRBJ2-3; TRBD2 is a possible D gene (6 bases). The CDR3 here is CASSYPGSGGTDTQYF. In nucleotides, the CDR3 is TGTGCCAGCAGTTACCCCGGTTCGGGGGGCACAGATACGCAGTATTTT.